This T cell receptor beta chain was captured by sequencing in a study of blood T cell repertoires in COVID-19. Background on the study: The cDNA or gDNA used as material had been derived from T cells, B-cell-depleted T cells, or PBMCs.

Concerning this clone: Other nucleotide sequences in the sample specify the same CDR3.

In the source study's methods: Researchers report that nucleated cell counts were estimated from reference gene primer amplification. This table comes from immunoSEQ multiplex PCR, and its TCRdb copy is limited to in-frame clones, with some not included. From that table come the V and J calls and clone size; the DNA was used to work out D and trimming. The data contain 360,000 or so clones, roughly four fifths of them seen just once; the ten biggest clones take up 5.1%. Participant reports of clinical history set cohort assignment. This receptor was identified in a woman aged 45-65 years who had recovered from COVID-19. The source material was PBMCs or T cells enriched from blood (not recorded which).

The chain's CDR3 is CASSSEETQYF. The CDR3 DNA follows: TGTGCCAGCAGCTCGGAAGAGACCCAGTACTTC. The chain carries TRBV7-2 and TRBJ2-5; no reliable D call. There are 11 residues in the CDR3. CDR1 is SGHTA, CDR2 FQGNSA, per germline. Trimming pared 4 bases from V and 3 bases from J, leaving 3 bases between.